These 2 T cell receptor beta chains were all obtained from the same sample, sequenced in a study of neoadjuvant nivolumab and ipilimumab in lung cancer. Generated by immunoSEQ multiplex PCR, the TCRdb table keeps only in-frame clones and is missing some. This table has 25,000 to 35,000 clones, approximately 90% appearing once. The sample was peripheral blood, taken after neoadjuvant nivolumab, alone or with ipilimumab, at or shortly before surgery. The origin of the receptors is an adult with non-small cell lung cancer.

The chain has TRBV5-1 and TRBJ2-7; TRBD2 agrees at 9 bases. The CDR3 totals 13 residues. Losses at the gene ends were 4 bases for V and 2 bases for J; bases not matched to a gene: 1. Looked up from germline, CDR1 is SGHRS and CDR2 is YFSETQ. CDR3 protein: CASSPSGTYEQYF. The CDR3 DNA is TGCGCCAGCAGCCCTAGCGGGACCTACGAGCAGTACTTC. Supplemented by reference TRBV5-1 and TRBJ2-7, the full variable domain reads KAGVTQTPRYLIKTRGQQVTLSCSPISGHRSVSWYQQTPGQGLQFLFEYFSETQRNKGNFPGRFSGRQFSNSRSEMNVSTLELGDSALYLCASSPSGTYEQYFGPGTRLTVT.

The V and J genes are TRBV7-2 and TRBJ2-7; 16 positions agree with TRBD2. V dropped 1 base and J dropped 7; count of bases not matched to a gene: 10. There are 18 residues in the CDR3. Germline V gene sequence: CDR1 SGHTA, CDR2 FQGNSA. The CDR3 loop is CASSLGPGLAGGPGEQYF. The DNA of the CDR3 is TGTGCCAGCAGCTTAGGGCCGGGACTAGCGGGGGGGCCTGGAGAGCAGTACTTC.